These 10 T cell receptor beta chains came from one sample sequenced in a study of T-cell memory formation after mild COVID-19 (dated by TCRdb to the early 2020s). Libraries came from 5' RACE. The instrument given in TCRdb is Illumina NovaSeq 6000. TCRdb reprocessed the public reads (quality trimming at Q25 with fastp, clone calling with MiXCR) and kept in-frame beta chains. Rows matching on CDR3 protein sequence are summarized as one entry with the most common DNA and genes. The sample table lists 100,000 to 150,000 distinct CDR3 sequences, 17% of them with a count of one. The biggest ten clones account for about 5.2% of the sample. The sequenced sample was PBMCs or a T cell subset sorted from them (not recorded which). These receptors all come from a man aged 18 to 29 who had mild COVID-19 (a few samples of this study predate the infection). The sample titles of this study are shuffled in the database, so cell type and time point are left out; the donor was told from shared clones.

This clonotype was counted only a few times. One end of the junction fails to match germline, which may point to a read error. This chain joins TRBV7-7 and TRBJ2-5; D may be TRBD1 or TRBD2 (7 bases each). Germline loops: CDR1 SSHAT, CDR2 FNYEAQ (reference sequence). The CDR3 totals 14 residues. CDR3 amino acids: CASSLQGRVGTQYF. For the CDR3, the DNA is TGTGCTAGCAGCCTACAGGGGAGGGTAGGGACCCAGTACTTC.

CDR3 region: CATSEEGHGYGYTF. Written as DNA, the CDR3 is TGTGCCACCAGTGAGGAGGGGCATGGCTATGGCTACACCTTC. This sequence joins TRBV24-1 and TRBJ1-2, with a possible D match to TRBD1 (5 bases). Trimming left V 4 bases short and J 4 bases short, with 12 bases between. This CDR3 region has 14 residues. Germline assignment: CDR1 KGHDR and CDR2 SFDVKD.

V and J are TRBV7-8 and TRBJ1-2, with a tentative D call TRBD1 (5 bases). This CDR3 contains 12 residues. CDR1 SGHVS and CDR2 FQNEAQ come from the germline V gene. V lost 7 bases, J lost 8 bases, and 14 bases lay in between. The CDR3 DNA follows: TGTGCCAGCACGGGGGGGACTCCGGGCTACACCTTC. It codes for CASTGGTPGYTF.

The chain is built from TRBV11-2 and TRBJ2-7; 9 bases are shared with TRBD2. With V trimmed by 5 bases and J by 3 bases, 8 bases remained unmatched. The CDR3 length is 15 residues. Germline CDR1 SGHAT, CDR2 FQNNGV. In DNA form, the CDR3 reads TGTGCCAGCAGCCCGGGGACTAGCCGAGGCTACGAGCAGTACGTC. Amino acid sequence: CASSPGTSRGYEQYV.

With respect to this clonotype: A read error is possible here, since a much larger clone lies one base away. The chain links TRBV7-2 to TRBJ1-1; 9 nucleotides agree with TRBD1. Germline trimming cut 0 bases from V and 4 bases from J; bases unmatched to any gene: 0. The CDR3 consists of 14 residues. Germline CDR1 SGHTA, CDR2 FQGNSA. The CDR3 sequence: CASSLATGGTEAFF. CDR3 coding DNA: TGTGCCAGCAGCTTAGCGACAGGGGGCACTGAAGCTTTCTTT.

This clonotype was found a few times. The chain combines TRBV28 with TRBJ2-5; D is perhaps TRBD2 (7 bases). Trimming took off 1 base at V and 3 bases at J, with 12 bases between the two ends. The CDR3 loop spans 15 amino acids. The germline V gene encodes CDR1 MDHEN and CDR2 SYDVKM. The CDR3 region is CASSLYGGREETQYF. The CDR3 DNA follows: TGTGCCAGCAGTTTATACGGGGGGCGGGAAGAGACCCAGTACTTC. The full variable domain, in which reference TRBV28 and TRBJ2-5 provide the parts outside the CDR3, is DVKVTQSSRYLVKRTGEKVFLECVQDMDHENMFWYRQDPGLGLRLIYFSYDVKMKEKGDIPEGYSVSREKKERFSLILESASTNQTSMYLCASSLYGGREETQYFGPGTRLLVL.

The chain is built from TRBV18 and TRBJ2-1; D not resolved. Trimming cost V 2 bases and J 9 bases, with 11 bases left between them. CDR1 is KGHSH, CDR2 LQKENI, per germline. This CDR3 contains 13 residues. The CDR3 reads CASSPSGPSEQFF. DNA of the CDR3: TGTGCCAGCTCACCATCGGGCCCAAGTGAGCAGTTCTTC.

This clonotype was counted between two and nine times. This chain connects TRBV12-5 to TRBJ2-2, with D tentatively TRBD2 (7 bases). This CDR3 comprises 15 residues. V lost 0 bases and J lost 4, with 9 bases in between. Germline values: CDR1 LGHNT, CDR2 FRNRAP. Here the CDR3 reads CASGLVRGATGELFF. Written as DNA, the CDR3 is TGTGCTAGTGGTTTGGTACGGGGGGCCACCGGGGAGCTGTTTTTT.

This sequence joins TRBV6-6 and TRBJ2-1; the match to TRBD1 covers 8 bases. This CDR3 is built from 16 residues. Germline CDR1 and CDR2: MNHNY and SVGAGI (reference sequence). V dropped 4 bases and J dropped 8; count of bases not matched to a gene: 13. This chain's CDR3 is CASSFPPGQAIDEQFF. The DNA of the CDR3 is TGTGCCAGCAGTTTCCCGCCGGGACAGGCGATCGATGAGCAGTTCTTC.

The CDR3 protein is CSAWTSGGAFGEQFF. The CDR3 DNA reads as TGCAGTGCTTGGACTAGCGGGGGGGCCTTTGGTGAGCAGTTCTTC. The chain has TRBV20-1 and TRBJ2-1; 15 nucleotides match TRBD2. V dropped 5 bases and J dropped 9; count of bases not matched to a gene: 8. This CDR3 is built from 15 residues. The germline V gene has CDR1 DFQATT and CDR2 SNEGSKA (reference sequence).